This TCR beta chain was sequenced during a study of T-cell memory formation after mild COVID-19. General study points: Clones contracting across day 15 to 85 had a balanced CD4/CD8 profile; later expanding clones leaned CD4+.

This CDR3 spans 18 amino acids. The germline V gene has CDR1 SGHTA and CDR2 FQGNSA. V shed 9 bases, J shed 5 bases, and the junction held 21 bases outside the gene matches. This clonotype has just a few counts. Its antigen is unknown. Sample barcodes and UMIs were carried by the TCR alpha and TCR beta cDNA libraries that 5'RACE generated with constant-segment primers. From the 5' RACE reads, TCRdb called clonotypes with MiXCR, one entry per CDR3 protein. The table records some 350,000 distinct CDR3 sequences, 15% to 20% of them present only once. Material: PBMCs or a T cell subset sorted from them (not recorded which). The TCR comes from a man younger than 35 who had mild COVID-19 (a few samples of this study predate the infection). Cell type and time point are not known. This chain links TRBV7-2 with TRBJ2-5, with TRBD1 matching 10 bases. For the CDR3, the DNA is TGTGCCAGAAAACGGGACAGGGGTCTTGTGGGGTTGTTTGAGACCCAGTACTTC. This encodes CARKRDRGLVGLFETQYF. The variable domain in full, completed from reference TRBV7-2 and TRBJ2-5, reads GAGVSQSPSNKVTEKGKDVELRCDPISGHTALYWYRQSLGQGLEFLIYFQGNSAPDKSGLPSDRFSAERTGGSVSTLTIQRTQQEDSAVYLCARKRDRGLVGLFETQYFGPGTRLLVL.